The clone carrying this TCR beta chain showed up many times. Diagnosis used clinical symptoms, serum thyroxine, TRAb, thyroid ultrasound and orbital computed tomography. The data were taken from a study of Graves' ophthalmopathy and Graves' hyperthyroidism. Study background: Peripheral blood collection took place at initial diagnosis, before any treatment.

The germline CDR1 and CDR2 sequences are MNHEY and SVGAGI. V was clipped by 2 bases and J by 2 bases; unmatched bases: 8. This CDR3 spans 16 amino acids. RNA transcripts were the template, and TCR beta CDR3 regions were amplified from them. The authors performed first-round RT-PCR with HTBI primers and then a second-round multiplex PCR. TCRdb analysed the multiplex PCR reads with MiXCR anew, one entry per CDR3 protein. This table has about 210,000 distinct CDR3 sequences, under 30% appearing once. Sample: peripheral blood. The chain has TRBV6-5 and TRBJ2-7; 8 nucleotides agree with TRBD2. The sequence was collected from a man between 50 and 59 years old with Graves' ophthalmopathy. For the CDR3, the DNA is TGTGCCAGCAGTTACGAACCCCCGGGACTAGCCTACGAGCAGTACTTC. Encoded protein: CASSYEPPGLAYEQYF.